A selection of T cell receptor beta chains follows, all from one sample in a study of T-cell reconstitution after alpha-beta-depleted transplantation in children. TCRdb reprocessed the PCR reads via MiXCR and lists one record per CDR3 protein. Of approximately 500,000 distinct CDR3 sequences in the sample, about 10% were seen once. The sample in question was PBMCs, obtained before TCRalphabeta/CD19-depleted stem cell transplant. These receptor sequences come from a child aged 2 to 10 with inherited bone marrow failure, due to receive a stem cell transplant. CDR3s include the opening cysteine and the closing phenylalanine or tryptophan. A D gene is named only where the DNA matches it firmly. Clone size, where shown, is once, few, many, or a class for clones that have expanded.

TGCGCCAGCAGCTTCAATTTTGTCGATTCACCCCTCCACTTT CASSFNFVDSPLHF TRBJ1-6 NA TRBV5-1 few
TGCAGCGTGGCCGACCCTGCAACTAATGAAAAACTGTTTTTT CSVADPATNEKLFF TRBJ1-4 NA TRBV29-1 many
TGTGCCAGCAGCCAAGATCCGACTAGCCGAGACCGAACTGCCTACAATGAGCAGTTCTTC CASSQDPTSRDRTAYNEQFF TRBJ2-1 TRBD2 TRBV4-2 many
TGCGCCAGCAGCCAAGAAGGGGGCGGATGGACTGAAGCTTTCTTT CASSQEGGGWTEAFF TRBJ1-1 TRBD1 TRBV4-3 many
TGTGCCAGCAGTTCTGGCAGCGGCGCCTACGAGCAGTACTTC CASSSGSGAYEQYF TRBJ2-7 NA TRBV12-3/TRBV12-4 NA
TGTGCCAGCAGCCTAGCTGGGTTCTCGGAAGCTTTCTTT CASSLAGFSEAFF TRBJ1-1 NA TRBV4-2 many
TGCGCCAGCAGCTTGGAGTCAGACCCCTCCCCGGGGAATTTT CASSLESDPSPGNF TRBJ1-3 NA TRBV5-1 many
TGCGCCAGCAGCCAAAAAAAATCCCCGGGACCGGTCTATGGCTACACCTTC CASSQKKSPGPVYGYTF TRBJ1-2 NA TRBV4-3 NA
TGCAGTGCTAGAGATCGGGGGGCTGGCGAGCAGTACTTC CSARDRGAGEQYF TRBJ2-7 NA TRBV20-1 many
TGTGCCAGCAGTTTATCGCCTAGCGGGAGGGTGGATACGCAGTATTTT CASSLSPSGRVDTQYF TRBJ2-3 TRBD2 TRBV27 NA
TGTGCCAGCAGCTTATTAAGGACTAGCGGTCTCAATGAGCAGTTCTTC CASSLLRTSGLNEQFF TRBJ2-1 TRBD2 TRBV7-2 few
TGTGCCAGCTCTCGACTGTCCGGACAGGGAGAATCACCCCTCCACTTT CASSRLSGQGESPLHF TRBJ1-6 TRBD1 TRBV18 NA
TGCAGCGCCGCCCTAAACACCGGGGAGCTGTTTTTT CSAALNTGELFF TRBJ2-2 NA TRBV29-1 many
TGTGCCAGCAGTTCCCGTTTCGGGGGCAGCACAGATACGCAGTATTTT CASSSRFGGSTDTQYF TRBJ2-3 NA TRBV6-5 many
TGCGCCAGCAGCCAAGGGATCGTGGACCCCTACGAGCAGTACTTC CASSQGIVDPYEQYF TRBJ2-7 NA TRBV4-3 many
TGTGCCAGCAGCTTCGCCGGGACAAAAGAGACCCAGTACTTC CASSFAGTKETQYF TRBJ2-5 NA TRBV5-4 few
TGTGCCAGCAGCTTAGTCCACCGGGGCGGGAAAATTGGCAATGAGCAGTTCTTC CASSLVHRGGKIGNEQFF TRBJ2-1 NA TRBV11-2 NA
TGTGCCAGCAGTTTATCGGGACTAGCGGGAGGTGCCTCCTACAATGAGCAGTTCTTC CASSLSGLAGGASYNEQFF TRBJ2-1 TRBD2 TRBV27 many
TGCGCCAGCAGGCAATTCTCAAGCGGAACCTACGAGCAGTACTTC CASRQFSSGTYEQYF TRBJ2-7 NA TRBV4-3 many
TGTGCCAGCAGCCTGCGGGACAGGGTGACTACCGGGCAGTACTTC CASSLRDRVTTGQYF TRBJ2-7 TRBD1 TRBV7-8 many
TGCGCCAGCAGCCAGGGACCCGGCAGGGCCACTGAAGCTTTCTTT CASSQGPGRATEAFF TRBJ1-1 NA TRBV4-3 many
TGTGCCAGCAGGGCACAGGCTCTCACTGAAGCTTTCTTT CASRAQALTEAFF TRBJ1-1 NA TRBV12-3/TRBV12-4 many